The 12 T cell receptor beta chains below come from one sample, sequenced in a study of T cell responses to AZD1222 COVID-19 vaccine. Sequencing used immunoSEQ multiplex PCR; TCRdb keeps in-frame clones, though not all of them. Here the sample spans 85,000 to 95,000 clones, around 91% being singletons. The specimen comprised peripheral blood, sampled on day 0 of AZD1222 vaccination. Receptor source: an adult in good health.

This clone was counted a single time. The rearrangement links TRBV4-3 to TRBJ2-3; D is possibly TRBD1 or TRBD2 (6 bases each). CDR1 and CDR2 (germline): LGHNA, YSLEER. The CDR3 is 14 residues long. V was clipped by 3 bases and J by 5 bases, with 12 bases between them. CDR3 residues: CASSQIGGQDTQYF. CDR3 DNA: TGCGCCAGCAGCCAGATAGGGGGGCAAGATACGCAGTATTTT.

CDR3: CVRSPVGRIYNEQFF. CDR3 DNA sequence: TGTGTCAGAAGCCCGGTGGGGCGGATATACAATGAGCAGTTCTTC. V usage is TRBV7-5 and J usage is TRBJ2-1; the table's D call of TRBD1 was not tested on the DNA. TRBV7-5 is listed as a pseudogene. This CDR3 is 15 amino acids long.

The rearrangement links TRBV28 to TRBJ1-1; 8 nucleotides match TRBD1. V was pared by 2 bases and J by 4 bases, with 12 bases of the junction left unmatched. The CDR3 covers 17 residues. Germline values: CDR1 MDHEN, CDR2 SYDVKM. CDR3 nucleotide sequence: TGTGCCAGCAGTTTAATTTGGGCAGGGGGCTCGGTCACTGAAGCTTTCTTT. Its protein is CASSLIWAGGSVTEAFF.

The chain employs TRBV5-6 and TRBJ2-7; D gene unclear. The CDR3 runs to 14 residues. CDR1 is SGHDT and CDR2 is YYEEEE in the germline V gene. The ends were cut back, 0 bases at V and 1 base at J, with 8 bases in the middle. The CDR3 coding sequence is TGTGCCAGCAGCTTGGGGGATCCTTCCTACGAGCAGTACTTC. Its protein is CASSLGDPSYEQYF.

The genes are TRBV27 and TRBJ1-5, with a tentative D call TRBD1 (5 bases). The CDR3 has 14 residues. The germline CDR1 and CDR2 sequences are MNHEY and SMNVEV (reference sequence). Trimming left V 4 bases short and J 6 bases short, with 13 bases between. CDR3 residues: CASSSPGGGQPQHF. CDR3 nucleotide sequence: TGTGCCAGCAGTTCGCCCGGGGGTGGTCAGCCCCAGCATTTT.

The chain carries TRBV11-1 and TRBJ1-2; 9 positions match TRBD1. The CDR3 consists of 15 residues. Germline CDR1 is SGHAT and CDR2 is FQDESV (reference sequence). The V and J ends lost 5 bases and 0 bases, in that order; junction bases with no gene match: 4. The CDR3 sequence is CASSSGQGTNYGYTF. The CDR3 bases are TGTGCCAGCAGCAGCGGACAGGGGACTAACTATGGCTACACCTTC.

This chain links TRBV30 with TRBJ1-1; D not certain. The CDR3 length is 13 residues. Trimming removed 4 bases at V and 3 bases at J, with 12 bases between. Germline V gene data show CDR1 as GTSNPN and CDR2 as SVGIG (reference sequence). The CDR3 here is CAWNPLIDTEAFF. Here the CDR3 DNA reads TGTGCCTGGAACCCCCTCATAGACACTGAAGCTTTCTTT.

This clone was seen only once. V and J are TRBV27 and TRBJ2-7; 9 nucleotides line up with TRBD1. The CDR3 consists of 14 residues. Germline assignment: CDR1 MNHEY and CDR2 SMNVEV (reference sequence). With 5 bases clipped from V and 2 bases from J, the junction kept 4 bases outside the gene matches. The CDR3 region has the DNA TGTGCCAGCAGTCTGGACAGGGGTCCCTACGAGCAGTACTTC. Amino acid sequence: CASSLDRGPYEQYF.

The table lists this clone with a count of one. A junction boundary mismatches the germline segment, possibly from a read error. The DNA for the CDR3 is TGTGCTAGCAGCGATAGTAAGCGGGGGGTCCAAGAGACCCAGTACTTC. It yields the protein CASSDSKRGVQETQYF. The V and J genes are TRBV7-7 and TRBJ2-5; TRBD2 agrees at 9 bases. From germline, CDR1 is SSHAT and CDR2 FNYEAQ (reference sequence). This CDR3 is 16 amino acids long. The whole variable domain, remainder taken from reference TRBV7-7 and TRBJ2-5, is GAGVSQSPRYKVTKRGQDVTLRCDPISSHATLYWYQQALGQGPEFLTYFNYEAQPDKSGLPSDRFSAERPEGSISTLTIQRTEQRDSAMYRCASSDSKRGVQETQYFGPGTRLLVL.

This clone has just one count. The chain employs TRBV30 and TRBJ1-1; D is unclear. Trimming removed 4 bases from V and 0 bases from J, with 12 bases in between. Germline V gives CDR1 GTSNPN, CDR2 SVGIG (reference sequence). The CDR3 covers 14 residues. The CDR3 protein is CAWIGSLLNTEAFF. The CDR3 DNA follows: TGTGCCTGGATAGGATCCCTCCTGAACACTGAAGCTTTCTTT.

V gene TRBV7-9 combines with J gene TRBJ1-1; unclear D gene. Germline CDR1 reads SEHNR; CDR2 reads FQNEAQ (reference sequence). The germline V and J ends were trimmed by 4 bases and 4 bases, with 10 bases remaining between them. The CDR3 covers 13 residues. The CDR3 DNA sequence: TGTGCCAGCAGCTCTGTCGAGGGCACTGAAGCTTTCTTT. Translating it yields CASSSVEGTEAFF.

The chain couples TRBV20-1 to TRBJ2-3; maybe TRBD2 (5 bases). Germline CDR1 is DFQATT and CDR2 is SNEGSKA (reference sequence). The CDR3 has 15 residues. Between the trimmed V and J ends, which lost 3 bases and 2 bases, there was a span of 15 bases. The CDR3 sequence: CSASAASHSTDTQYF. DNA for the CDR3: TGCAGTGCTAGTGCAGCTAGCCATTCCACAGATACGCAGTATTTT.